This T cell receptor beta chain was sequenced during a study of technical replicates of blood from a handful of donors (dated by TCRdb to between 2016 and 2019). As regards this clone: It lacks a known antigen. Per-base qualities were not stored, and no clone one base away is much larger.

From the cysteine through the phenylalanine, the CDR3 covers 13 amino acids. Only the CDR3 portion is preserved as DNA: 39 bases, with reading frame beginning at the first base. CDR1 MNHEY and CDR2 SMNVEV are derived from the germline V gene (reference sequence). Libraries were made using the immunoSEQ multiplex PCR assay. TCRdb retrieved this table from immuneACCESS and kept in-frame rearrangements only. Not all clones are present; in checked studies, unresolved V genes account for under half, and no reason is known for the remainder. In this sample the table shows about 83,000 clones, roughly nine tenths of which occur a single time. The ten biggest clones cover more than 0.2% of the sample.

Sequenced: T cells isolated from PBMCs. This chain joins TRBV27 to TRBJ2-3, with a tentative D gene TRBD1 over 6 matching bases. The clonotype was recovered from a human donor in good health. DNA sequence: TGTTCAACAGGGAAGGGGGGCACAGATACGCAGTATTTT. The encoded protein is CSTGKGGTDTQYF.